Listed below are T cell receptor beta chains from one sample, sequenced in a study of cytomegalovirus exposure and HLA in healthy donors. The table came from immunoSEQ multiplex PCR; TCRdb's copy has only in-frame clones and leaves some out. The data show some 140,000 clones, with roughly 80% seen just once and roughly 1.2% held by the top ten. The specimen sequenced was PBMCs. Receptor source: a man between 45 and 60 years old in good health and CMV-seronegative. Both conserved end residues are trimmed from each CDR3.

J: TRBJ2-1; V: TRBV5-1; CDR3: ASSLVAGGRNEQF
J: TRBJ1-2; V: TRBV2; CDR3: ASSEDQGRNYGYT
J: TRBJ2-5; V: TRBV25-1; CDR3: ASSGGGETQY
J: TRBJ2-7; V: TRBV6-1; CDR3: ASSDPTLAGSYEQY
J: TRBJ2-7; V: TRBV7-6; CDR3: ASSLTGTVVYEQY
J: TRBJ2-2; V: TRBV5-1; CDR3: ASSLGPGLPGELF
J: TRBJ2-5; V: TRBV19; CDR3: ASSIQSRLVLAETQY
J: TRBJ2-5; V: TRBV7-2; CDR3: ASSLGLGGQETQY
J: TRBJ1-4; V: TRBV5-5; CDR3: ASSLADTFNEKLF
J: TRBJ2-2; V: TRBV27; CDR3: ASSLSRDTGELF
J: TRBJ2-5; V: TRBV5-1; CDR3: ASSLDVATKTQY
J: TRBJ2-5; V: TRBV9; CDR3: ASSSGTSAAAETQY
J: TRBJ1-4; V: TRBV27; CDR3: ASSLQGTANEKLF
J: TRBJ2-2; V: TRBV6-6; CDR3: ASSYRTAGELF
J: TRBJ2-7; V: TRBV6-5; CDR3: ASGGEYEQY
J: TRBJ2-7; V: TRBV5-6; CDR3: ASSLPRGTARSYEQY
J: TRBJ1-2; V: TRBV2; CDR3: ASSEDRRA
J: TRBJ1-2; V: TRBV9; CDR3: ASSVDGGGNYGYT
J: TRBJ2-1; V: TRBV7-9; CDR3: ASSPGWEGPWSYNEQF
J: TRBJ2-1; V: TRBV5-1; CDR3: ASSLGTSPYNEQF
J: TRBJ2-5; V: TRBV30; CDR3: ASGQRETQY
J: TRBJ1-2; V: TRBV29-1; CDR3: SVDPEYGYT
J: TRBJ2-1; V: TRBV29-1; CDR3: SVEDQLYEQF
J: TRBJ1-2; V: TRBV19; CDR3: ASSIAPGGYGYT
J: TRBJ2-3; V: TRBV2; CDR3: ASSGAREVRTDTQY
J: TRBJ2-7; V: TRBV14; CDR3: ASSHAYEQY
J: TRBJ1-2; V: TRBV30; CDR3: AWKTGSFSGYT